This entry concerns a single T cell receptor (beta chain). Antigen unknown. Data came from immunoSEQ multiplex PCR; TCRdb stores just in-frame clones and leaves some out. The profile covers some 15,000 clones, with approximately 80% appearing a single time and under 35% taken by the ten largest. Trimming cost V 1 base and J 5 bases; bases outside gene matches: 4. The CDR3 covers 15 residues. Germline CDR1 MDHEN, CDR2 SYDVKM. The data are from a study of OX40 agonist ivuxolimab in advanced cancers. Overall study: Of the participants, over 30% had some prior anti-PD-1, anti-PD-L1 or anti-CTLA-4 therapy, which was allowed. Whole-study results and caveats: Mean expanded clone counts were higher in CD8+ than CD4+ T cells. Also showing low normalized T-cell clonal expansion were some of the nonresponders.

J is TRBJ2-7 and V is TRBV28; 11 positions agree with TRBD1. The starting material was CD4+ or CD8+ T cells sorted from blood, obtained in a trial of the OX40 agonist ivuxolimab. The sequence derives from an adult with an advanced solid tumor such as melanoma, head and neck, liver or kidney cancer. This chain's CDR3 is CASSLFGTGGHEQYF. CDR3 nucleotides: TGTGCCAGCAGTTTATTCGGGACAGGGGGTCACGAGCAGTACTTC.